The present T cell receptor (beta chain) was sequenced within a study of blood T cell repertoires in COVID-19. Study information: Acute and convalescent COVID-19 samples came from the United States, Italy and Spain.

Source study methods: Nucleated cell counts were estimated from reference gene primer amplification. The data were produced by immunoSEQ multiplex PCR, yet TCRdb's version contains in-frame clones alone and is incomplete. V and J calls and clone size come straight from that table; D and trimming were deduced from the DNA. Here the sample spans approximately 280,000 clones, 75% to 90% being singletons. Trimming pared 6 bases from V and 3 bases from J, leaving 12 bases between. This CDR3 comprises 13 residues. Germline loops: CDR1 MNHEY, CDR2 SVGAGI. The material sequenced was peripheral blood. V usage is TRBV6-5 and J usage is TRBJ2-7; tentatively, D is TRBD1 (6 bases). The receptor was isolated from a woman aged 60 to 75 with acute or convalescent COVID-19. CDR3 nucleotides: TGTGCCAGCAGCCTCACAGGGTACTACGAGCAGTACTTC. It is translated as CASSLTGYYEQYF.